This T cell receptor beta chain was documented in a study of blood T cell repertoires in COVID-19. Overall study: Material from acute and convalescent COVID-19 was sourced from the United States, Italy and Spain. PBMCs, B-cell-depleted T cells, or T cells provided the cDNA or gDNA that made up the material.

Generated by immunoSEQ multiplex PCR, the TCRdb table keeps only in-frame clones and is missing some. The table lists more than 200,000 clones, around four fifths of them singletons. Trimming removed 2 bases at V and 2 bases at J, with 7 bases between. CDR3 length: 13 amino acids. Germline CDR1 LNHDA, CDR2 SQIVND (reference sequence). Sequenced: peripheral blood. The chain employs TRBV19 and TRBJ2-7; D possibly corresponds to TRBD2 (6 bases). This receptor was obtained from a woman in her seventies with active or convalescent COVID-19. The CDR3 bases are TGTGCCAGTAGTATACCGGGGGCCTACGAGCAGTACTTC. Translating gives CASSIPGAYEQYF. Full variable domain (remainder filled in from reference TRBV19 and TRBJ2-7): DGGITQSPKYLFRKEGQNVTLSCEQNLNHDAMYWYRQDPGQGLRLIYYSQIVNDFQKGDIAEGYSVSREKKESFPLTVTSAQKNPTAFYLCASSIPGAYEQYFGPGTRLTVT.